A few counts support the clone carrying this T cell receptor (beta chain). The sample comes from a study of blood T cell repertoires in COVID-19. As originally analysed: Scientists estimated how many nucleated cells there were by amplifying reference gene primers. The table came from immunoSEQ multiplex PCR; TCRdb's copy has only in-frame clones and leaves some out. The DNA gave D and trimming, while V, J and clone size come from that table. The sample records about 240,000 clones, roughly 90% being singletons. The CDR3 is made up of 14 amino acids. Germline assignment: CDR1 DFQATT and CDR2 SNEGSKA (reference sequence). With 3 bases clipped from V and 6 bases from J, the junction kept 9 bases outside the gene matches.

This TCR derives from a man aged 55 to 69 who had recovered from COVID-19. Sequencing used peripheral blood. This sequence joins TRBV20-1 and TRBJ1-2, with 8 bases lining up with TRBD1. CDR3 coding DNA: TGCAGTGCTAGTAGGGGACAGGTAGTAGATGGCTACACCTTC. Its protein product is CSASRGQVVDGYTF.